The T cell receptor (beta chain) described here comes from a study of T cells in Graves' hyperthyroidism and ophthalmopathy. Findings of the study overall: The blood repertoire included most of the expanded thyroid clonotypes above 0.001.

Uncontrolled infection, other autoimmune disease, pregnancy and lactation each barred patients from inclusion. Diagnostic decisions used clinical symptoms, serum thyroxine and TRAb, thyroid ultrasound and orbital computed tomography. The PBMCs studied were ones that came from roughly 11 ml fresh peripheral blood. Amplified regions were TCR beta CDR3 sequences from RNA transcripts. A first-round RT-PCR of the TCR CDR3 used the HTBI primer set. MiXCR, run by TCRdb on the multiplex PCR reads, gives a single entry per CDR3 protein. The data hold hundreds of thousands of distinct CDR3 sequences, with about 15% observed a single time. There are 16 residues in the CDR3. Germline lookup yields CDR1 SGHRS and CDR2 YFSETQ. The J segment lost 7 bases and the V segment lost 3 bases, leaving 9 bases of the junction unmatched. About this clonotype itself: What it binds is not known.

The V and J genes are TRBV5-1 and TRBJ2-7; 14 bases map to TRBD2. Sequencing was carried out using blood. This TCR came from a woman aged 35 to 49 with Graves' hyperthyroidism. The CDR3 DNA is TGCGCCAGCAGCTCGGTGACTAGCGGGAGGGCCTTTGAGCAGTACTTC. Protein product: CASSSVTSGRAFEQYF.